The present TCR beta chain was sequenced within a study of human CD8 memory T cell subsets. General observations from the study: When compared with each other, stem-like memory and precursor exhausted T cell repertoires showed minimal overlap.

The CDR3 loop spans 15 amino acids. CDR1 MNHEY and CDR2 SMNVEV come from the germline V gene (reference sequence). As to this clonotype: Its antigen is as yet unknown.

By UMI-labeled 5' RACE, the TCR beta libraries were made. TCRdb reworked the 5' RACE reads into one entry per CDR3 protein, no DNA. Its table records about 10,000 distinct CDR3 sequences. The chain combines TRBV27 with TRBJ2-3; TCRdb picks TRBD2, but there is no DNA to check that call. The sequence derives from a human donor in good health. Sample: CD8+ stem-like memory T cells (TSCM and TCM) sorted from PBMCs. Described subset: stem-like memory CD8 T cells (TSTEM), CCR7+ PD-1- TIGIT-. CDR3 region: CASSLSSGNTDTQYF.